The clone carrying this T cell receptor (beta chain) showed up just once. This entry belongs to a study of blood T cell repertoires in COVID-19. The wider study: The United States, Italy and Spain supplied acute and convalescent COVID-19 samples.

V lost 3 bases and J lost 2, with 8 bases in between. Germline V CDR1 and CDR2: LNHNV, YYDKDF (reference sequence). There are 14 residues in the CDR3. The cohort comprised adults aged 18 to 89 years residing in approximately 25 US areas. Donors in Cohort 3 counted as recovered after two negative PCRs, clearance, or symptom resolution. Per the authors' pipeline: Reference gene primer amplification in the assay estimated nucleated cell counts. Sequencing was performed with immunoSEQ multiplex PCR; in TCRdb, only in-frame clones are kept and a portion is missing. V, J and clone size derive from that table, while D and trimming were established from the DNA sequence. The top ten hold 3% to 4% of the sample, which has approximately 210,000 clones, 82% seen once.

The TCR comes from an older woman who had recovered from COVID-19. V and J are TRBV15 and TRBJ1-5, with a tentative D call TRBD1 (5 bases). Sample: PBMCs or T cells enriched from blood (not recorded which). CDR3 coding DNA: TGTGCCACCAGCAGGGGAGGGGGCAATCAGCCCCAGCATTTT. Translated, it gives CATSRGGGNQPQHF.